This entry lists 25 T cell receptor beta chains sequenced from one sample in a study of blood T cell repertoires in COVID-19. Clones were sequenced by immunoSEQ multiplex PCR, and TCRdb holds only the in-frame ones, with some missing. The top ten hold approximately 4.5% of the sample, which has approximately 97,000 clones, over 65% seen once. Sequencing used peripheral blood. These receptor sequences come from a human donor in a cohort sampled during active COVID-19.

This chain joins TRBV13 and TRBJ2-2; 11 positions agree with TRBD1. This CDR3 spans 16 amino acids. Germline V lookup: CDR1 PRHDT, CDR2 FYEKMQ (reference sequence). V lost 8 bases and J lost 4; bases outside the gene matches: 9. The CDR3 sequence is CASGEWGQGVTGELFF. The CDR3 nucleotides are TGTGCCAGCGGAGAGTGGGGACAGGGGGTCACCGGGGAGCTGTTTTTT.

The rearrangement joins TRBV27 to TRBJ2-3; weak D call: TRBD1 (5 bases). Germline V gene lookup returns CDR1 MNHEY and CDR2 SMNVEV (reference sequence). V was pared by 5 bases and J by 9 bases, with 18 bases between. The CDR3 runs to 14 residues. The CDR3 DNA sequence: TGTGCCAGCAGTAGGGATTTGGGGCGCGAGACGCAGTATTTT. Amino acid sequence: CASSRDLGRETQYF.

The V and J genes are TRBV7-6 and TRBJ1-3, with a tentative D call TRBD1 (5 bases). Germline V gene sequence: CDR1 SGHVS, CDR2 FNYEAQ. Trimming cost V 2 bases and J 2 bases, with 16 bases left between them. The CDR3 length is 17 residues. The CDR3, as DNA: TGTGCCAGCAGCTTAAGGGAGGCAGGGCGGGCTGGAAACACCATATATTTT. It codes for CASSLREAGRAGNTIYF.

This clone has just a few counts. Other DNA sequences in the sample encode the same CDR3. V usage is TRBV18 and J usage is TRBJ2-2, with 7 bases that match TRBD1. CDR1 and CDR2 (germline): KGHSH, LQKENI. CDR3 length: 16 amino acids. V dropped 4 bases and J dropped 0; count of bases not matched to a gene: 5. Here the CDR3 DNA reads TGTGCCAGCTCACTCGCAGGGGGTTCGAACACCGGGGAGCTGTTTTTT. Protein: CASSLAGGSNTGELFF.

The rearrangement joins TRBV18 to TRBJ2-5; no definite D call. Germline loops: CDR1 KGHSH, CDR2 LQKENI. CDR3 length: 14 amino acids. V was shortened by 0 bases and J by 1 base, with 6 bases between the two germline ends. CDR3 DNA: TGTGCCAGCTCACCACCGAGCCCCCAAGAGACCCAGTACTTC. Translated: CASSPPSPQETQYF.

This chain joins TRBV19 and TRBJ1-1, with D uncertain. Germline assignment: CDR1 LNHDA and CDR2 SQIVND (reference sequence). Between the trimmed V and J ends, which lost 4 bases and 4 bases, there was a span of 10 bases. The CDR3 covers 13 residues. The DNA of the CDR3 is TGTGCCAGTAGTAAGACTAACCCCACTGAAGCTTTCTTT. It codes for CASSKTNPTEAFF.

As for this clone: Sequence at one end of the junction differs from germline and may be a read error. This sequence joins TRBV28 and TRBJ2-1; maybe TRBD2 (6 bases). The CDR3 runs 14 residues. Germline-derived CDR1 and CDR2 are MDHEN and SYDVKM. This chain's CDR3 is CASSGGTSPRGRVF. CDR3 DNA: TGTGCCAGCAGTGGGGGGACTTCACCCCGCGGAAGAGTCTTC.

This clone was picked up one time. CDR3 bases: TGTGCCAGCAGCTTAGTCGCGGGGGGCCGGAGCGAGCAGTACTTC. Its translation: CASSLVAGGRSEQYF. The rearrangement uses TRBV7-2 and TRBJ2-7; 8 bases are a match to TRBD2. The germline V gene has CDR1 SGHTA and CDR2 FQGNSA. V lost 1 base to trimming and J lost 6 bases; unmatched junction nucleotides: 8. CDR3 length equals 15 residues. The full variable domain, with the rest looked up from reference TRBV7-2 and TRBJ2-7, is GAGVSQSPSNKVTEKGKDVELRCDPISGHTALYWYRQSLGQGLEFLIYFQGNSAPDKSGLPSDRFSAERTGGSVSTLTIQRTQQEDSAVYLCASSLVAGGRSEQYFGPGTRLTVT.

This clone was observed a single time. In DNA, the CDR3 is TGTGCCAGCAGCCCTCCTTGGCCCCGAGAGACCCAGTACTTC. Protein: CASSPPWPRETQYF. V gene TRBV3-1 (or the pseudogene TRBV3-2) combines with J gene TRBJ2-5; no reliable D call. Trimming removed 4 bases from V and 4 bases from J, with 13 bases in between. Germline CDR1 reads LGHDT; CDR2 reads YNNKEL (reference sequence). The CDR3 spans 14 residues.

The chain combines TRBV18 with TRBJ1-2; 8 positions agree with TRBD1. The CDR3 is 14 residues long. V shed 6 bases and J 5 bases; nucleotides not matched to a gene: 8. Germline CDR1 KGHSH, CDR2 LQKENI. DNA of the CDR3: TGTGCCAGCTCTCCCGACAGGGGCTTATATGGCTACACCTTC. Translation: CASSPDRGLYGYTF.

The rearrangement links TRBV7-3 to TRBJ2-2, with a tentative D call TRBD1 (6 bases). Trimming removed 0 bases at V and 7 bases at J, with 18 bases between. The CDR3 is made up of 17 amino acids. Germline loops: CDR1 SGHTA, CDR2 FQGTGA. The CDR3 here is CASSLTQPRGTVGELFF. CDR3 DNA sequence: TGTGCCAGCAGCTTAACCCAGCCCAGGGGCACGGTCGGGGAGCTGTTTTTT.

V gene TRBV9 combines with J gene TRBJ2-1, with TRBD2 matching over 9 bases. CDR3 length equals 16 residues. J was trimmed by 4 bases and V by 4 bases; bases with no gene match: 9. Germline-derived CDR1 and CDR2 are SGDLS and YYNGEE. As DNA, the CDR3 is TGTGCCAGCAGCCGACAGGTAGCGGGGGTTTACAATGAGCAGTTCTTC. Translated: CASSRQVAGVYNEQFF.

This clone has a handful of counts. The genes are TRBV4-2 and TRBJ1-2; TRBD1 is a possible D gene (5 bases). Germline CDR1 and CDR2: LGHNA and YNFKEQ. The CDR3 is 14 amino acids. The V and J ends lost 5 bases and 4 bases respectively, with 14 bases between them. This chain's CDR3 is CASSYTGTSYGYTF. The CDR3, as DNA: TGTGCCAGCAGCTACACTGGGACTTCCTATGGCTACACCTTC.

DNA for the CDR3: TGTGCCAGCAGCCAAGCCCTATTGTTCCAAGAGACCCAGTACTTC. Its protein product is CASSQALLFQETQYF. The gene calls are TRBV14 and TRBJ2-5; D remains ambiguous. The CDR3 runs 15 residues. Trimming stripped 1 base from V and 1 base from J, with 10 bases between. Germline CDR1 and CDR2: SGHDN and FVKESK.

V usage is TRBV6-6 and J usage is TRBJ2-5; 12 nucleotides line up with TRBD2. Trimming at V came to 5 bases and at J to 9 bases, leaving 10 bases not matched to a gene. Per the germline V gene, CDR1 is MNHNY and CDR2 is SVGAGI (reference sequence). This CDR3 region has 15 residues. The CDR3: CASSPTSGGGRAQYF. The CDR3 DNA reads TGTGCCAGCAGTCCGACTAGCGGGGGTGGGAGAGCCCAGTACTTC.

The chain couples TRBV24-1 to TRBJ2-1; TRBD1 might be the D (5 bases). CDR3 length: 12 residues. Germline values: CDR1 KGHDR, CDR2 SFDVKD. Trimming stripped 0 bases from V and 10 bases from J, with 6 bases between. CDR3 amino acids: CATSDLDSEQFF. The DNA for the CDR3 is TGTGCCACCAGTGATTTGGACAGCGAGCAGTTCTTC.

This chain uses TRBV7-6 with TRBJ2-3, with D perhaps TRBD1 (6 bases). V lost 1 base and J lost 0, with 8 bases in between. The CDR3 has 15 residues. CDR1 SGHVS and CDR2 FNYEAQ come from the germline V gene. Here the CDR3 reads CASSLGTVSTDTQYF. The CDR3 DNA follows: TGTGCCAGCAGCTTAGGGACAGTTAGCACAGATACGCAGTATTTT.

This CDR3 reads CASSYPGGSYNEQFF. CDR3 sequence (DNA): TGTGCCAGCAGTTACCCGGGGGGATCCTACAATGAGCAGTTCTTC. The chain is built from TRBV28 and TRBJ2-1, with 7 bases identical to TRBD2. The germline gives CDR1 MDHEN, CDR2 SYDVKM. The trim removed 4 bases at V and 1 base at J, leaving 4 bases unmatched. The CDR3 totals 15 residues.

The gene calls are TRBV19 and TRBJ1-5, with TRBD1 matching 7 bases. V lost 5 bases, J lost 9 bases, and 10 bases stayed unmatched. The CDR3 is made up of 14 amino acids. Germline values: CDR1 LNHDA, CDR2 SQIVND (reference sequence). In DNA form, the CDR3 reads TGTGCCAGTAGTGCAAGGGGGACAGACCGGCCCCAGCATTTT. Translated: CASSARGTDRPQHF. Looking up the rest from reference TRBV19 and TRBJ1-5 gives the full variable domain: DGGITQSPKYLFRKEGQNVTLSCEQNLNHDAMYWYRQDPGQGLRLIYYSQIVNDFQKGDIAEGYSVSREKKESFPLTVTSAQKNPTAFYLCASSARGTDRPQHFGDGTRLSIL.

CDR3 sequence reads: CASSLAPGITNYEQYF. CDR3 coding DNA: TGTGCCAGCAGCTTAGCGCCAGGGATTACCAACTACGAGCAGTACTTC. V usage is TRBV11-3 and J usage is TRBJ2-7; possibly TRBD1 for D (5 bases). Trimming removed 1 base from V and 3 bases from J, with 16 bases in between. Germline values: CDR1 SGHNT, CDR2 YENEEA. This CDR3 has 16 residues.

The chain recombines TRBV12-5 with TRBJ1-4, with 9 positions matching TRBD1. The CDR3 has 17 residues. Germline-derived CDR1 and CDR2 are LGHNT and FRNRAP. The trim removed 2 bases at V and 8 bases at J, leaving 12 bases unmatched. The CDR3: CASGLKFGQGIGEKLFF. As DNA, the CDR3 is TGTGCTAGTGGTTTGAAGTTCGGACAGGGGATAGGAGAAAAACTGTTTTTT.

This clone was seen once. The V gene is TRBV7-3, the J gene TRBJ1-1, with 7 bases that match TRBD1. V lost 5 bases and J lost 3; bases outside the gene matches: 24. The germline gives CDR1 SGHTA, CDR2 FQGTGA. This CDR3 is built from 20 residues. The CDR3 nucleotides read TGTGCCAGCAGCCCACAAGGACAGGTCTCGGGGGTTCATCACCACACTGAAGCTTTCTTT. The encoded protein is CASSPQGQVSGVHHHTEAFF.

This clone was seen once. This chain joins TRBV5-1 and TRBJ1-6; D call uncertain. The germline V gene encodes CDR1 SGHRS and CDR2 YFSETQ. The V end was cut by 5 bases, the J end by 8 bases, with 14 bases between. This CDR3 region has 14 residues. CDR3 residues: CASSQGQADSPLHF. The DNA for the CDR3 is TGCGCCAGCAGTCAAGGCCAGGCCGATTCACCCCTCCACTTT.

CDR3 DNA: TGTGCCAGCAGCGCGAGGGACAGGGGGTTTGGCTACACCTTC. Amino acid sequence: CASSARDRGFGYTF. The chain carries TRBV9 and TRBJ1-2; 11 nucleotides line up with TRBD1. The J segment lost 7 bases and the V segment lost 3 bases, leaving 5 bases of the junction unmatched. This CDR3 is built from 14 residues. Germline assignment: CDR1 SGDLS and CDR2 YYNGEE.

V and J are TRBV6-2 or TRBV6-3 and TRBJ2-3; D perhaps matches TRBD2 (6 bases). Germline CDR1 is MNHEY and CDR2 is SVGEGT. The length of the CDR3 is 16 residues. V lost 2 bases, J lost 2 bases, and 14 bases lay in between. The CDR3 region has the DNA TGTGCCAGCAGTTACGGGGGTAGCGGCCTCACAGATACGCAGTATTTT. As protein: CASSYGGSGLTDTQYF.